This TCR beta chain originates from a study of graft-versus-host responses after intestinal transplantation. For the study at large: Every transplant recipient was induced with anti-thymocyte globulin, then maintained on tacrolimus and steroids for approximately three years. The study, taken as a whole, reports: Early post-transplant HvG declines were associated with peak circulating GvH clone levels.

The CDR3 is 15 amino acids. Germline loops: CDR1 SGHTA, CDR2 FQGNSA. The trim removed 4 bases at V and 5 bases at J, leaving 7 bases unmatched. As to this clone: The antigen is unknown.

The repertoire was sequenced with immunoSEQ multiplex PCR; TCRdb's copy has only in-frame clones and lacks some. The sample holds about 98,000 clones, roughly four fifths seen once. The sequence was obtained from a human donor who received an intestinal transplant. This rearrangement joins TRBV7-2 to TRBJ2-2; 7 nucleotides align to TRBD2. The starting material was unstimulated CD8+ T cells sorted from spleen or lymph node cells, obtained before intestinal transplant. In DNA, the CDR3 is TGTGCCAGCAGCTCGCGGGAGATCGCAACCGGGGAGCTGTTTTTT. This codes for CASSSREIATGELFF. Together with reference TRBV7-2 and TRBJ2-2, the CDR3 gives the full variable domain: GAGVSQSPSNKVTEKGKDVELRCDPISGHTALYWYRQSLGQGLEFLIYFQGNSAPDKSGLPSDRFSAERTGGSVSTLTIQRTQQEDSAVYLCASSSREIATGELFFGEGSRLTVL.